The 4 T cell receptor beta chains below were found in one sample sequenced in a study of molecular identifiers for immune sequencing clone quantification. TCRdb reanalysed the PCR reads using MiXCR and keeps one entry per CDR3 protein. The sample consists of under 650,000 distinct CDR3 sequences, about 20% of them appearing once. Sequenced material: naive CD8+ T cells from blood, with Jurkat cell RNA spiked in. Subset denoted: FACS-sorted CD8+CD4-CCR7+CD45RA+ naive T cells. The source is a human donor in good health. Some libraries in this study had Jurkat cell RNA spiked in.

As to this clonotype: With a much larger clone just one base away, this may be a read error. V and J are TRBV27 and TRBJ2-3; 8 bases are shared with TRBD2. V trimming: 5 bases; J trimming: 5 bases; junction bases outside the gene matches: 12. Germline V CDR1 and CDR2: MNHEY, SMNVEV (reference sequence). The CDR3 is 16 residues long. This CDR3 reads CASSIWSGSGLDTQYF. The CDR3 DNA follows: TGTGCCAGCAGTATATGGAGCGGGAGCGGATTAGATACGCAGTATTTT.

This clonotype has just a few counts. Written as DNA, the CDR3 is TGTGCCAGCAGCCTCGATCAGGACAATGAGCAGTTCTTC. Amino acid sequence: CASSLDQDNEQFF. The V gene is TRBV7-2, the J gene TRBJ2-1; D uncertain. The CDR3 totals 13 residues. V lost 5 bases and J lost 5, with 10 bases in between. Germline-derived CDR1 and CDR2 are SGHTA and FQGNSA. The full variable domain, its missing parts supplied by reference TRBV7-2 and TRBJ2-1, is GAGVSQSPSNKVTEKGKDVELRCDPISGHTALYWYRQSLGQGLEFLIYFQGNSAPDKSGLPSDRFSAERTGGSVSTLTIQRTQQEDSAVYLCASSLDQDNEQFFGPGTRLTVL.

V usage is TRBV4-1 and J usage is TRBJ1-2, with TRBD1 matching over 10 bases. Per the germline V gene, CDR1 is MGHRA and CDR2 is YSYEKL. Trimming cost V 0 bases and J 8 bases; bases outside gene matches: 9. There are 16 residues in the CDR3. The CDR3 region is CASSQEVWTGGRGYTF. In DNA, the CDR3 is TGCGCCAGCAGCCAAGAGGTTTGGACAGGGGGTCGGGGCTACACCTTC.

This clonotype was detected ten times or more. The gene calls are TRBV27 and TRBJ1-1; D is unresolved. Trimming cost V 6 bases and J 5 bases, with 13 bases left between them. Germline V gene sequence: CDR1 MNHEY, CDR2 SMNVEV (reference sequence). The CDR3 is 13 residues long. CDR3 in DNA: TGTGCCAGCAGGATAGACTTGGAGACTGAAGCTTTCTTT. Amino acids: CASRIDLETEAFF.